This entry lists 16 T cell receptor beta chains sequenced from one sample in a study of cytotoxic CD8 clonotypes in ibrutinib-treated CLL. Measured with immunoSEQ multiplex PCR; TCRdb has only the in-frame clones, and not every one. Here the sample spans roughly 51,000 clones, about half being singletons. This sample comprised PBMCs, obtained after 12 months of ibrutinib treatment. The receptors were gathered from a human donor with chronic lymphocytic leukemia.

The V gene is TRBV11-1, the J gene TRBJ1-2; D remains ambiguous. The germline CDR1 and CDR2 sequences are SGHAT and FQDESV (reference sequence). The V end lost 1 base, the J end lost 8 bases, and 20 bases lay between the germline ends. This CDR3 has 16 residues. This chain's CDR3 is CASSLGTDLRFLGYTF. The CDR3 DNA reads as TGTGCCAGCAGCTTAGGAACGGACTTAAGGTTCTTGGGCTACACCTTC.

The chain joins TRBV7-9 to TRBJ2-5, with a tentative D call TRBD2 (5 bases). Looked up from germline, CDR1 is SEHNR and CDR2 is FQNEAQ (reference sequence). Trimming pared 2 bases from V and 5 bases from J, leaving 15 bases between. This CDR3 contains 15 residues. The chain's CDR3 is CASSLRTFGGETQYF. CDR3 DNA sequence: TGTGCCAGCAGCTTAAGGACCTTCGGCGGGGAGACCCAGTACTTC.

V and J are TRBV2 and TRBJ2-3, with D possibly matching TRBD1 (5 bases). Trimming left V 3 bases short and J 2 bases short, with 9 bases between. The germline gives CDR1 SNHLY, CDR2 FYNNEI. This CDR3 spans 14 amino acids. The CDR3 DNA is TGTGCCAGCAGTGACCTGACAGACACAGATACGCAGTATTTT. Translating gives CASSDLTDTDTQYF.

The chain couples TRBV2 to TRBJ2-7, with TRBD1 identical over 7 bases. Germline values: CDR1 SNHLY, CDR2 FYNNEI. This CDR3 contains 14 residues. Trimming at V came to 7 bases and at J to 3 bases, leaving 9 bases not matched to a gene. In DNA form, the CDR3 reads TGTGCCAGCAAAACCACAGGGGCCGGCTACGAGCAGTACTTC. Translated, it gives CASKTTGAGYEQYF.

This rearrangement joins TRBV6-4 to TRBJ2-2; 10 bases align to TRBD2. The J segment lost 7 bases and the V segment lost 4 bases, leaving 12 bases of the junction unmatched. Germline V lookup: CDR1 MRHNA, CDR2 SNTAGT. The CDR3 has 17 residues. The CDR3 region has the DNA TGTGCCAGCAGTGCCGGAGGGCTAGCGGGAGTTAGCGGGGAGCTGTTTTTT. Protein product: CASSAGGLAGVSGELFF.

This chain connects TRBV14 to TRBJ1-2; D might be TRBD1 (6 bases). The CDR3 consists of 14 residues. Germline CDR1 and CDR2: SGHDN and FVKESK. V lost 4 bases, J lost 2 bases, and 11 bases lay in between. Written as DNA, the CDR3 is TGTGCCAGCAGCCTTCCGGGACACAACTATGGCTACACCTTC. Protein: CASSLPGHNYGYTF. Full variable domain (outside the CDR3, taken from reference TRBV14 and TRBJ1-2): EAGVTQFPSHSVIEKGQTVTLRCDPISGHDNLYWYRRVMGKEIKFLLHFVKESKQDESGMPNNRFLAERTGGTYSTLKVQPAELEDSGVYFCASSLPGHNYGYTFGSGTRLTVV.

V and J are TRBV28 and TRBJ2-4; possible D gene TRBD1, 6 bases. The CDR3 extends over 16 amino acids. Germline values: CDR1 MDHEN, CDR2 SYDVKM. Trimming shortened V by 4 bases and J by 0 bases, and 13 bases separated the two germline ends. The CDR3 sequence: CASSSGHQLAKNIQYF. CDR3 DNA sequence: TGTGCCAGCAGTTCGGGACACCAATTAGCCAAAAACATTCAGTACTTC.

The chain couples TRBV18 to TRBJ2-6; tentatively, D is TRBD1 (6 bases). There are 20 residues in the CDR3. From germline, CDR1 is KGHSH and CDR2 LQKENI. V lost 2 bases to trimming and J lost 4 bases, with 24 bases between them. CDR3 in amino acids: CASSPEYRVTWGYGANVLTF. In nucleotides, the CDR3 is TGTGCCAGCTCACCAGAGTACAGGGTTACCTGGGGTTACGGGGCCAACGTCCTGACTTTC. Full variable domain (outside the CDR3, taken from reference TRBV18 and TRBJ2-6): NAGVMQNPRHLVRRRGQEARLRCSPMKGHSHVYWYRQLPEEGLKFMVYLQKENIIDESGMPKERFSAEFPKEGPSILRIQQVVRGDSAAYFCASSPEYRVTWGYGANVLTFGAGSRLTVL.

This clone ranks as hyperexpanded. This chain uses TRBV7-9 with TRBJ1-2; D remains ambiguous. The CDR3 is made up of 13 amino acids. Per germline, CDR1 SEHNR and CDR2 FQNEAQ (reference sequence). V was clipped by 1 base and J by 2 bases, with 5 bases between them. The CDR3 sequence: CASSLDGNYGYTF. In DNA, the CDR3 is TGTGCCAGCAGCTTAGACGGGAACTATGGCTACACCTTC.

The chain employs TRBV11-3 and TRBJ2-3, with D perhaps TRBD2 (6 bases). The germline gives CDR1 SGHNT, CDR2 YENEEA. CDR3 length: 16 residues. V lost 1 base and J lost 8, with 19 bases in between. This CDR3 is CASSLGGSSVPRTQYF. For the CDR3, the DNA is TGTGCCAGCAGCTTAGGGGGGTCTAGCGTACCCCGTACGCAGTATTTT. Using reference TRBV11-3 and TRBJ2-3 for the parts outside the CDR3, the full variable domain is EAGVVQSPRYKIIEKKQPVAFWCNPISGHNTLYWYLQNLGQGPELLIRYENEEAVDDSQLPKDRFSAERLKGVDSTLKIQPAELGDSAVYLCASSLGGSSVPRTQYFGPGTRLTVL.

The rearrangement links TRBV7-6 to TRBJ2-4, with 7 nucleotides matching TRBD1. Unmatched junction bases numbered 8, after V lost 4 bases and J lost 8 bases. Germline loops: CDR1 SGHVS, CDR2 FNYEAQ. The CDR3 totals 14 residues. The chain's CDR3 is CASSSPDRSYIQYF. In DNA form, the CDR3 reads TGTGCCAGCAGCTCGCCGGACAGGTCGTACATTCAGTACTTC. Full variable domain (outside the CDR3, taken from reference TRBV7-6 and TRBJ2-4): GAGVSQSPRYKVTKRGQDVALRCDPISGHVSLYWYRQALGQGPEFLTYFNYEAQQDKSGLPNDRFSAERPEGSISTLTIQRTEQRDSAMYRCASSSPDRSYIQYFGAGTRLSVL.

The genes are TRBV30 and TRBJ2-1; D not certain. The CDR3 totals 13 residues. Germline V lookup: CDR1 GTSNPN, CDR2 SVGIG (reference sequence). The V gene lost 7 bases and the J gene lost 0 bases, with 10 bases spanning the gap. CDR3 in amino acids: CASAGFSYNEQFF. CDR3 nucleotide sequence: TGTGCCTCAGCAGGATTCTCCTACAATGAGCAGTTCTTC.

In this sample, this clone turned up a few times. J is TRBJ2-7 and V is TRBV18; D gene unclear. The CDR3 length is 12 residues. Trimming pared 4 bases from V and 1 base from J, leaving 5 bases between. CDR1 and CDR2 (germline): KGHSH, LQKENI. As DNA, the CDR3 is TGTGCCAGCTCACTCGTTTCCTACGAGCAGTACTTC. Its translation: CASSLVSYEQYF.

This clone came up a few times. The chain employs TRBV7-6 and TRBJ2-3, with D uncertain. Per the germline V gene, CDR1 is SGHVS and CDR2 is FNYEAQ. The V and J ends lost 1 base and 1 base respectively, with 15 bases between them. This CDR3 comprises 17 residues. The chain's CDR3 is CASSLEFGSVGTDTQYF. In nucleotides, the CDR3 is TGTGCCAGCAGCTTAGAATTTGGCTCCGTGGGCACAGATACGCAGTATTTT. Using reference TRBV7-6 and TRBJ2-3 for the parts outside the CDR3, the full variable domain is GAGVSQSPRYKVTKRGQDVALRCDPISGHVSLYWYRQALGQGPEFLTYFNYEAQQDKSGLPNDRFSAERPEGSISTLTIQRTEQRDSAMYRCASSLEFGSVGTDTQYFGPGTRLTVL.

V usage is TRBV5-8 and J usage is TRBJ2-3, with a weak D call TRBD1 (5 bases). This CDR3 contains 14 residues. CDR1 is SGHTS, CDR2 YDEGEE, per germline. Trimming removed 3 bases at V and 0 bases at J, with 8 bases between. CDR3 nucleotides: TGTGCCAGCAGCTGGGCAGGGAGCACAGATACGCAGTATTTT. As protein: CASSWAGSTDTQYF.

This clone has more than one count but fewer than ten. The chain combines TRBV9 with TRBJ2-2; TRBD2 matches 8 bases. Germline lookup yields CDR1 SGDLS and CDR2 YYNGEE. The CDR3 runs 14 residues. V gave up 5 bases and J gave up 7 bases; unmatched junction bases: 7. Here the CDR3 DNA reads TGTGCCAGCAGAGACCCCCGGGAGGGCGGGGAGCTGTTTTTT. Protein product: CASRDPREGGELFF.